This TCR beta chain is from a study of blood T cell repertoires in COVID-19. The germline CDR1 and CDR2 sequences are MNHEY and SMNVEV (reference sequence). CDR3 length equals 16 residues. V shed 6 bases and J shed 0 bases, with 15 bases lying between them. The table came from immunoSEQ multiplex PCR; TCRdb's copy has only in-frame clones and leaves some out. The repertoire holds around 160,000 clones, with roughly 81% as singletons. What was sequenced was peripheral blood. V is TRBV27 and J is TRBJ2-1, with D possibly TRBD2 on 6 matching bases. The clonotype was recovered from a human donor with acute or convalescent COVID-19. The donor label of this sample is uncertain. CDR3 coding DNA: TGTGCCAGCAGCCCTACTCTAGCGACCTCCTACAATGAGCAGTTCTTC. Amino acid sequence: CASSPTLATSYNEQFF.